This entry describes one T cell receptor beta chain. No antigen is known for it. No much larger clonotype is one base removed from it; base qualities were not supplied. Looking up the germline V gene yields CDR1 MRHNA and CDR2 SNTAGT. Its CDR3 holds 14 amino acids, cysteine through phenylalanine. The only DNA kept is the CDR3, 42 bases in frame from the first base. The junction shows trimming of 8 bases on V and 0 bases on J, plus 13 bases between the germline ends. This sample stems from a study of early T cells in non-severe SARS-CoV-2 infection (dated by TCRdb to the early 2020s). Regarding the research as a whole: TCR sequencing used bulk RNA from unsorted whole blood, so alpha and beta chains could not be paired.

Library preparation used 5' RACE. The listed sequencing device is NextSeq 500. To correct for sequencing error and PCR bias, the TCR library protocol tagged individual cDNA molecules with unique molecular identifiers. Both TCR alpha and beta chains were sequenced, and tight co-correlation was observed between alpha and beta sequence abundances in each sample. Per the source publication's procedure: Decombinator V4 was used to perform V gene, J gene and CDR3 annotation of TCR sequences. TCRs were defined as expanded if a significant change between any two time points was detected under a Poisson model with p below 0.0001. TCR abundances were normalised to the total number of TCRs sequenced per sample and expressed as counts per million. TRAV1-2 paired with TRAJ12, TRAJ20 or TRAJ33 defined MAIT TCRs, while TRAV10 paired with TRAJ18 defined iNKT TCRs. A search of VDJdb, accessed on 1 November 2021, was run for TCRs annotated to CMV, EBV and SARS-CoV-2, with TCRs annotated for multiple antigens excluded. TCRdb cleaned the public reads at Q25 with fastp, built clones with MiXCR and kept in-frame beta chains. When rows share a CDR3 protein, they turn into one entry using the most common DNA and genes. The V and J calls here are based on TCRdb, not the publication. The sample profile shows more than 70,000 distinct CDR3 sequences; roughly 15% of them were found once. Over 12% of the sample is in the top ten clones.

The study at large found these results: VDJdb matching was skewed toward anti-spike CD8 responses and likely underestimated virus-specific expansions, missing private and CD4 specificities.

A case-control design nested within a healthcare worker cohort in London, UK, was used, with weekly nasopharyngeal swab PCR tests and blood sampling performed. Healthcare workers were recruited between 23 and 31 March 2020, during the week of the UK lockdown, and were followed weekly for up to roughly 15 weeks. This receptor was identified in an adult who was a healthcare worker with PCR-confirmed SARS-CoV-2 infection or an uninfected control (not recorded which). What was sequenced was whole blood. The chain is assembled from TRBV6-4 and TRBJ1-2; the D gene identity is not certain. The DNA sequence is given as TGTGCCAGCCCGGACGTCCAAGCTAACTATGGCTACACCTTC. The resulting protein is CASPDVQANYGYTF.